This TCR beta chain was captured in a study of T cells in Graves' hyperthyroidism and ophthalmopathy. On the study more broadly: Before treatment of any kind, peripheral blood was taken at initial diagnosis.

CDR1 LGHNA and CDR2 YNFKEQ come from the germline V gene. V dropped 6 bases and J dropped 0 bases, with 12 bases sitting between them. The CDR3 spans 14 residues. Researchers amplified the TCR beta CDR3 regions from RNA transcripts. HTBI primers were the set used in a first-round RT-PCR of the TCR CDR3. Each CDR3 protein is one row after TCRdb ran MiXCR on the multiplex PCR reads. The sample yields nearly 750,000 distinct CDR3 sequences, around a third seen once. Diagnosis of hyperthyroidism was new in patients aged 18 to 65, and its duration was under 2 months. Clinical symptoms, serum thyroxine and TRAb, thyroid ultrasound and orbital computed tomography were used for the diagnoses. Source material for PBMCs was more than 9.5 ml fresh peripheral blood.

This chain uses TRBV4-2 with TRBJ2-7; weak D call: TRBD1 (6 bases). This TCR was recovered from a woman aged 40 to 50 with Graves' hyperthyroidism. Sequencing used blood. The CDR3 sequence: CASSTQGISYEQYF. CDR3 in DNA: TGTGCCAGCAGTACTCAGGGGATCTCCTACGAGCAGTACTTC.